The clone carrying this T cell receptor beta chain occurred many times. Its antigen is not known. The sample is drawn from a study of T cells in localized non-small cell lung cancer. Assay used: immunoSEQ multiplex PCR; TCRdb lists only in-frame clones, some missing. The table has just under 6,000 clones, roughly 25% seen once; the top ten hold roughly 10%. Study-wide results and limits: Adjacent lung held a median around 56 of the top 100 tumor clones.

This material consisted of lung tumor tissue, taken before any cancer treatment. This receptor was taken from a female donor of 60 years or more with stage I lung adenocarcinoma.

CDR3 nucleotides: TGTGCCAGCAACCCGGACAGCGGCGGCTATGGCTACACCTTC. Translated, it gives CASNPDSGGYGYTF. J is TRBJ1-2 and V is TRBV11-3, with D possibly being TRBD1 (6 bases). The CDR3 is made up of 14 amino acids. Trimming took off 7 bases at V and 4 bases at J, with 16 bases between the two ends. CDR1 and CDR2 (germline): SGHNT, YENEEA.